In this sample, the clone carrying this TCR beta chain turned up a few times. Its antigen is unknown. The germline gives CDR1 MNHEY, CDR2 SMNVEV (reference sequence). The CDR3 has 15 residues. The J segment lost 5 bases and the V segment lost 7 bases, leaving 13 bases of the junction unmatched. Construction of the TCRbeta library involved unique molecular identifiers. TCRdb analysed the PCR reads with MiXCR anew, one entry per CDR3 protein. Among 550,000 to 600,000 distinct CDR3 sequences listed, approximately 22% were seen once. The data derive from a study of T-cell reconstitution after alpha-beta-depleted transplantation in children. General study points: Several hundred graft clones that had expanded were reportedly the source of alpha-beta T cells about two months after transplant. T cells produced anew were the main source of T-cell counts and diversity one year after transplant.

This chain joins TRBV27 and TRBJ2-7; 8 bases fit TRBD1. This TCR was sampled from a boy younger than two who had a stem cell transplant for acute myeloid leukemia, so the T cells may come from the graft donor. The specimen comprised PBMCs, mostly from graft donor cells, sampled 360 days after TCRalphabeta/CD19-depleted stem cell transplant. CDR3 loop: CASKSVGQDFNEQYF. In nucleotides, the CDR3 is TGTGCCAGCAAGTCGGTGGGACAGGACTTCAACGAGCAGTACTTC.